This paragraph covers one TCR beta chain sequence. Its specificity is unknown. This sample was taken from a study of CD8+ T cells in alopecia areata. The treatment denotes: oral pan-JAK inhibitor, 5-10 mg twice daily. Findings and limits, study-wide: There were many expanded lesional clones persisting in scalp and blood during tofacitinib. More clonal than normal scalp was lesional scalp, particularly alopecia totalis/universalis.

This CDR3 comprises 14 residues. V shed 5 bases and J shed 2 bases, with 12 bases lying between them. Germline V CDR1 and CDR2: SEHNR, FQNEAQ (reference sequence). Extracted RNA was reverse transcribed into cDNA, the sequencing template. Measured with immunoSEQ multiplex PCR; TCRdb has only the in-frame clones, and not every one. The sample has approximately 100,000 clones; over 75% are singletons. Sequences were derived from CD8+ T cells sorted from blood, sampled around week 30, from a patient treated with tofacitinib. This chain joins TRBV7-9 and TRBJ2-5, with D possibly matching TRBD1 (5 bases). The clonotype originates from a human donor with alopecia areata. The CDR3 reads CASSQTREQETQYF. DNA for the CDR3: TGTGCCAGCAGCCAAACCAGGGAACAAGAGACCCAGTACTTC. Using reference TRBV7-9 and TRBJ2-5 for the parts outside the CDR3, the full variable domain is DTGVSQNPRHKITKRGQNVTFRCDPISEHNRLYWYRQTLGQGPEFLTYFQNEAQLEKSRLLSDRFSAERPKGSFSTLEIQRTEQGDSAMYLCASSQTREQETQYFGPGTRLLVL.